This entry concerns a single TCR beta chain. Germline assignment: CDR1 MNHEY and CDR2 SVGEGT. Trimming removed 4 bases at V and 4 bases at J, with 26 bases between. The CDR3 sequence is 19 residues long. These data belong to a study of blood T cell repertoires in COVID-19. Some clones are missing from TCRdb's copy, which holds only in-frame ones; the method was immunoSEQ multiplex PCR. The sample consists of hundreds of thousands of clones, roughly 90% of them appearing once. The TCR sequence derives from a woman in her thirties who had recovered from COVID-19. The chain combines TRBV6-2 or TRBV6-3 with TRBJ1-5, with TRBD1 as a possible D gene (5 bases). Input material: PBMCs or T cells enriched from blood (not recorded which). CDR3 nucleotide sequence: TGTGCCAGCAGTTGGACCGGTGTGACAGCCCGGCCTGAAAATCAGCCCCAGCATTTT. It yields the protein CASSWTGVTARPENQPQHF.